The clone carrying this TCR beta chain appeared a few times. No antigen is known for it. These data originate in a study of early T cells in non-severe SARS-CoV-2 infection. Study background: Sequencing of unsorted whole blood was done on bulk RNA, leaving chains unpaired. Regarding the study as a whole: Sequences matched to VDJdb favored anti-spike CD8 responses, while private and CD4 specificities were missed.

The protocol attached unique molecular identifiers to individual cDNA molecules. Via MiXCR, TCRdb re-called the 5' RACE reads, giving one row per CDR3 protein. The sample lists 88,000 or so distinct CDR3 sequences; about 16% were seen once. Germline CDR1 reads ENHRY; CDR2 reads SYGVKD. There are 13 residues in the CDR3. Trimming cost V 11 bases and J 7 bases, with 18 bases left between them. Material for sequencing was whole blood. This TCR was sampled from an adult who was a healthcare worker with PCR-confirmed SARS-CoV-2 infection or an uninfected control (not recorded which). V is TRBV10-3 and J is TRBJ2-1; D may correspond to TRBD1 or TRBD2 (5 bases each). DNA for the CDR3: TGTGCCTCAGCCCCGGGGCTACTTAATGAGCAGTTCTTC. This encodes CASAPGLLNEQFF.